A selection of T cell receptor beta chains follows, all from one sample in a study of blood T cell repertoires in COVID-19. Method: immunoSEQ multiplex PCR; TCRdb's copy keeps in-frame clones and lacks some. The table shows around 480,000 clones, with approximately 89% occurring only once. The sequenced sample was peripheral blood. These receptors originate from a woman aged 50 to 60 with COVID-19, enrolled during active disease. The CDR3 runs from the conserved cysteine through the conserved F or W. The D gene is left open where the match is weak. The size of a clone is reported for some rows only, either as once, few or many, or as a class for expanded clones.

d_call j_call clone_size v_call cdr3_aa cdr3_nt
TRBD1 TRBJ1-1 . TRBV27 CASSKLSGTGGAFF TGTGCCAGCAGCAAACTTTCCGGGACAGGGGGAGCTTTCTTT
. TRBJ1-2 . TRBV5-4 CASSLPNYGYTF TGTGCCAGCAGCTTGCCAAACTATGGCTACACCTTC
TRBD1 TRBJ1-1 . TRBV6-1 CASVDRGRTEAFF TGTGCCAGCGTGGACAGGGGAAGAACTGAAGCTTTCTTT
. TRBJ1-1 . TRBV18 CASSPIETPNTEAFF TGTGCCAGCTCACCGATCGAGACACCGAACACTGAAGCTTTCTTT
TRBD2 TRBJ2-7 . TRBV4-1 CASSQEWNSGGWDYEQYF TGCGCCAGCAGCCAAGAGTGGAATAGCGGGGGGTGGGACTACGAGCAGTACTTC
. TRBJ2-1 . TRBV14 CASSLSGAYNEQFF TGTGCCAGCAGCCTTAGCGGAGCCTACAATGAGCAGTTCTTC
TRBD1 TRBJ1-4 few TRBV3-1/TRBV3-2 CASSRRQGARDEKLFF TGTGCCAGCAGCCGCAGACAGGGGGCGCGGGATGAAAAACTGTTTTTT
. TRBJ2-1 . TRBV29-1 CSASPQGNEQFF TGCAGCGCTAGTCCCCAGGGGAATGAGCAGTTCTTC
TRBD1 TRBJ1-1 . TRBV6-5 CASGYRGTTEAFF TGTGCCAGCGGTTACAGGGGGACAACTGAAGCTTTCTTT
. TRBJ2-7 once TRBV11-2 CASSPRGGGGDEQYF TGTGCCAGCAGCCCGCGTGGGGGGGGCGGGGACGAGCAGTACTTC
TRBD1 TRBJ1-2 once TRBV19 CASSPQTGGSYGYTF TGTGCCAGTAGTCCGCAGACAGGGGGCAGTTATGGCTACACCTTC
TRBD2 TRBJ2-1 . TRBV5-1 CASSPGLSGGLGWDEQFF TGCGCCAGCAGCCCCGGACTTAGCGGGGGGCTCGGTTGGGATGAGCAGTTCTTC
. TRBJ2-5 few TRBV12-3/TRBV12-4 CASSTRRETQYF TGTGCCAGCAGTACGAGGAGAGAGACCCAGTACTTC
TRBD1 TRBJ2-1 few TRBV5-1 CASLLGQGSYNEQFF TGCGCCAGTCTCCTCGGACAGGGGTCCTACAATGAGCAGTTCTTC